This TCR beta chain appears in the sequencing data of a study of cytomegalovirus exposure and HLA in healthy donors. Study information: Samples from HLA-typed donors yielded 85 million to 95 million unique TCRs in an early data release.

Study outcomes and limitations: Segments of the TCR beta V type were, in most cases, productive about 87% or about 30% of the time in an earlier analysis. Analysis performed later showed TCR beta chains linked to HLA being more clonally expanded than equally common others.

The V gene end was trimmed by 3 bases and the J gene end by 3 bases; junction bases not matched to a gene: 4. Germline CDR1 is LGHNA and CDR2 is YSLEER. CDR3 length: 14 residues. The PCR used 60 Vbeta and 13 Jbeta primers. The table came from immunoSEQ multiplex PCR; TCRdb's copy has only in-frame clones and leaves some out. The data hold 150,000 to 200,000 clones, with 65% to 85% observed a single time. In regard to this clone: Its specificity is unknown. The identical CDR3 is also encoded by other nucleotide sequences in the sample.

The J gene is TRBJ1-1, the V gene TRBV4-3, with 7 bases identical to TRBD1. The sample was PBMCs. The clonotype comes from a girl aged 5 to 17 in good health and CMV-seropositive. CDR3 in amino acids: CASSHRQGDTEAFF. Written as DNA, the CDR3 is TGCGCCAGCAGCCACCGACAGGGCGACACTGAAGCTTTCTTT.